This TCR beta chain was captured in a study of blood T cell repertoires in COVID-19. For the study at large: Sites across the United States, Italy and Spain contributed samples from acute and convalescent COVID-19. PBMCs, B-cell-depleted T cells, or T cells were the source of the cDNA or gDNA that made up the material.

Germline V gene data show CDR1 as MDHEN and CDR2 as SYDVKM. CDR3 length equals 14 residues. The V gene end was trimmed by 4 bases and the J gene end by 6 bases; junction bases not matched to a gene: 6. Per the study methods: From reference gene primer amplification, estimates of nucleated cell counts were derived. Sequencing was performed with immunoSEQ multiplex PCR; in TCRdb, only in-frame clones are kept and a portion is missing. V and J calls plus clone size are reproduced from that table; the DNA served to infer D and trimming. The data hold about 250,000 clones, with around nine tenths observed a single time. The sample holds one count of this clone.

The receptor was derived from an older woman who had recovered from COVID-19. The chain combines TRBV28 with TRBJ2-1; 7 nucleotides align to TRBD1. Material: peripheral blood. In DNA form, the CDR3 reads TGTGCCAGCAGTTATTCAGGGGGAAGCAATGAGCAGTTCTTC. As protein: CASSYSGGSNEQFF.